What follows describes a single T cell receptor (beta chain). The entry originates in a study of blood T cell repertoires in COVID-19. Study-wide context: Sites across the United States, Italy and Spain contributed samples from acute and convalescent COVID-19.

All enrollees were roughly 18 to 89 years old and from about two dozen US areas. Assignment of participants to cohorts was predicated upon participant-reported clinical history. It was within 2 weeks before study entry that exposed participants met a COVID-19 case. The V and J ends lost 7 bases and 2 bases respectively, with 10 bases between them. The CDR3 consists of 13 residues. The repertoire was sequenced with immunoSEQ multiplex PCR; TCRdb's copy has only in-frame clones and lacks some. The data show 400,000 to 500,000 clones, with 70% to 90% seen just once and 1.4% to 1.5% held by the top ten. The receptor was isolated from a woman younger than 30 who had been exposed to COVID-19. The J gene is TRBJ2-3, the V gene TRBV12-3 or TRBV12-4; D perhaps matches TRBD2 (6 bases). Sample: PBMCs or T cells enriched from blood (not recorded which). The CDR3 DNA reads TGTGCCAGCACAGGGCGGGACACAGATACGCAGTATTTT. Encoded protein: CASTGRDTDTQYF.